One and the same sample provided the 30 T cell receptor beta chains below, sequenced in a study of shared T cell receptors in the human thymus. Using immunoSEQ multiplex PCR, the repertoire was profiled, and TCRdb retains in-frame clones only, with some absent. The table includes roughly 700,000 clones, around 89% detected once. The data also belong to a second study, concerning human thymus T cells.

The sample comprised thymocytes. Receptors were obtained from a boy in the first two years of life with a congenital heart defect.

The chain is built from TRBV4-2 and TRBJ2-5; 9 bases line up with TRBD1. After removal of 3 bases from V and 5 bases from J, the junction contained 10 bases not matched to a gene. The CDR3 has 16 amino acids. In germline, CDR1 is LGHNA, CDR2 YNFKEQ. In DNA, the CDR3 is TGTGCCAGCAGCCAGGACCCCGGGACAGGGATGGAGACCCAGTACTTC. Residues: CASSQDPGTGMETQYF.

The chain joins TRBV6-1 to TRBJ1-2, with a tentative D call TRBD1 (5 bases). Looked up from germline, CDR1 is MNHNS and CDR2 is SASEGT. CDR3 length: 15 amino acids. V dropped 3 bases and J dropped 4 bases, with 15 bases sitting between them. Written as DNA, the CDR3 is TGTGCCAGCAGTGACCGAACTCCGGGGGGCTATGGCTACACCTTC. It translates to CASSDRTPGGYGYTF.

The rearrangement uses TRBV18 and TRBJ2-7; possibly TRBD1 for D (6 bases). This CDR3 is 14 amino acids long. Looked up from germline, CDR1 is KGHSH and CDR2 is LQKENI. Trimming removed 0 bases at V and 5 bases at J, with 11 bases between. The CDR3 DNA reads TGTGCCAGCTCACCACCATTTAAGGGGGACGAGCAGTACTTC. Its translation: CASSPPFKGDEQYF.

The rearrangement joins TRBV6-6 to TRBJ2-7; the D is unclear. Germline assignment: CDR1 MNHNY and CDR2 SVGAGI (reference sequence). V was pared by 5 bases and J by 3 bases, with 14 bases between. The length of the CDR3 is 14 residues. The CDR3 region has the DNA TGTGCCAGCAGTCCCCGCGCAGACTTCTACGAGCAGTACTTC. Residues: CASSPRADFYEQYF.

This clone was detected once. The V call is TRBV11-2, the J call TRBJ2-2, with 15 bases lining up with TRBD2. CDR3 length equals 18 residues. J gave up 5 bases and V 2 bases, and 6 bases lay outside the gene matches. CDR1 is SGHAT and CDR2 is FQNNGV in the germline V gene. Here the CDR3 reads CASSLRTSGRVGTGELFF. CDR3 sequence (DNA): TGTGCCAGCAGCTTACGGACTAGCGGGAGGGTAGGGACCGGGGAGCTGTTTTTT.

The count of this clone is one. V gene TRBV29-1 combines with J gene TRBJ2-1; 16 bases align to TRBD2. V gave up 1 base and J gave up 9 bases; unmatched junction bases: 6. The CDR3 has 16 residues. In germline, CDR1 is SQVTM, CDR2 ANQGSEA. For the CDR3, the DNA is TGCAGCGTTGAAGGCGGGACTAGCGGGAGGGCCAGTGAGCAGTTCTTC. Translating gives CSVEGGTSGRASEQFF.

This chain joins TRBV6-1 and TRBJ2-5, with TRBD2 identical over 12 bases. With V trimmed by 2 bases and J by 5 bases, 9 bases remained unmatched. The CDR3 consists of 17 residues. Germline V gene sequence: CDR1 MNHNS, CDR2 SASEGT. The CDR3 loop reads CASSERASGRARETQYF. In nucleotides, the CDR3 is TGTGCCAGCAGTGAAAGGGCTAGCGGGAGGGCCCGGGAGACCCAGTACTTC.

The chain recombines TRBV5-1 with TRBJ2-4, with TRBD1 identical over 7 bases. The CDR3 spans 15 residues. J gave up 5 bases and V 2 bases, and 7 bases lay outside the gene matches. Germline CDR1 reads SGHRS; CDR2 reads YFSETQ. The DNA for the CDR3 is TGCGCCAGCAGCTTACAGGGGTCGAGGGAAAACATTCAGTACTTC. Translated, it gives CASSLQGSRENIQYF.

V gene TRBV27 combines with J gene TRBJ1-5; D call uncertain. Looked up from germline, CDR1 is MNHEY and CDR2 is SMNVEV (reference sequence). Trimming took 8 bases from V and 3 from J, leaving 14 bases between them. This CDR3 has 14 residues. CDR3 sequence: CASRPAGINQPQHF. In DNA, the CDR3 is TGTGCCAGCCGCCCCGCGGGGATCAATCAGCCCCAGCATTTT.

V is TRBV9 and J is TRBJ2-1; D remains ambiguous. V was pared by 4 bases and J by 9 bases, with 8 bases between. There are 11 residues in the CDR3. Germline V gene sequence: CDR1 SGDLS, CDR2 YYNGEE. The CDR3 nucleotides read TGTGCCAGCAGCTCCAAGCTTGAGCAGTTCTTC. Its translation is CASSSKLEQFF.

V is TRBV7-8 and J is TRBJ2-5; D is possibly TRBD2 (6 bases). The V end lost 1 base, the J end lost 5 bases, and 20 bases lay between the germline ends. In germline, CDR1 is SGHVS, CDR2 FQNEAQ. This CDR3 region has 17 residues. In nucleotides, the CDR3 is TGTGCCAGCAGCTTAGGCGGAGGGCTCGAACCCCCCGAGACCCAGTACTTC. Translation: CASSLGGGLEPPETQYF. The full variable domain, with the rest looked up from reference TRBV7-8 and TRBJ2-5, is GAGVSQSPRYKVAKRGQDVALRCDPISGHVSLFWYQQALGQGPEFLTYFQNEAQLDKSGLPSDRFFAERPEGSVSTLKIQRTQQEDSAVYLCASSLGGGLEPPETQYFGPGTRLLVL.

The chain carries TRBV27 and TRBJ1-1, with D possibly matching TRBD1 (6 bases). Germline CDR1 is MNHEY and CDR2 is SMNVEV (reference sequence). This CDR3 comprises 15 residues. V was trimmed by 2 bases and J by 1 base, leaving 11 bases between them. The CDR3 nucleotides are TGTGCCAGCAGTTTAGAGGGGGGGGAGAACACTGAAGCTTTCTTT. It translates to CASSLEGGENTEAFF.

The genes are TRBV28 and TRBJ2-7; 7 nucleotides match TRBD2. The germline V gene encodes CDR1 MDHEN and CDR2 SYDVKM. Unmatched junction bases numbered 10, after V lost 2 bases and J lost 0 bases. The CDR3 has 17 residues. The CDR3 protein is CASSLPLGREDSYEQYF. In DNA, the CDR3 is TGTGCCAGCAGTTTACCGTTAGGTCGGGAGGACTCCTACGAGCAGTACTTC. Full variable domain (missing parts from reference TRBV28 and TRBJ2-7): DVKVTQSSRYLVKRTGEKVFLECVQDMDHENMFWYRQDPGLGLRLIYFSYDVKMKEKGDIPEGYSVSREKKERFSLILESASTNQTSMYLCASSLPLGREDSYEQYFGPGTRLTVT.

The CDR3 loop is CASSQDTVRSGLHQPQHF. In DNA, the CDR3 is TGTGCCAGCAGCCAAGATACCGTTCGTAGTGGGCTTCATCAGCCCCAGCATTTT. V gene TRBV4-2 combines with J gene TRBJ1-5; D unclear. The CDR3 runs to 18 residues. V was pared by 0 bases and J by 5 bases, with 20 bases between. Germline-derived CDR1 and CDR2 are LGHNA and YNFKEQ.

This clone was detected once. This chain links TRBV27 with TRBJ1-5, with D possibly being TRBD1 (5 bases). The germline V gene encodes CDR1 MNHEY and CDR2 SMNVEV (reference sequence). Trimming pared 5 bases from V and 2 bases from J, leaving 19 bases between. The CDR3 sequence is 17 residues long. In DNA form, the CDR3 reads TGTGCCAGCAGTCCTCTGGGACGGGGGTATGGCAATCAGCCCCAGCATTTT. Translated, it gives CASSPLGRGYGNQPQHF.

This chain connects TRBV4-3 to TRBJ2-2; 8 bases match TRBD1. The V segment lost 1 base and the J segment 4 bases; nucleotides outside the gene matches: 8. This CDR3 spans 17 amino acids. Germline CDR1 LGHNA, CDR2 YSLEER. The CDR3 loop reads CASSQGWTGRGTGELFF. CDR3 bases: TGCGCCAGCAGCCAAGGGTGGACAGGGCGTGGCACCGGGGAGCTGTTTTTT.

The chain recombines TRBV19 with TRBJ2-7, with 11 positions matching TRBD2. CDR3 length: 14 amino acids. The J segment lost 2 bases and the V segment lost 9 bases, leaving 6 bases of the junction unmatched. Germline V gene sequence: CDR1 LNHDA, CDR2 SQIVND (reference sequence). CDR3: CASKTSGIPYEQYF. CDR3 in DNA: TGTGCCAGCAAGACTAGCGGGATACCCTACGAGCAGTACTTC.

The rearrangement joins TRBV18 to TRBJ2-7, with TRBD2 as a possible D gene (5 bases). Germline CDR1 KGHSH, CDR2 LQKENI. This CDR3 is built from 14 residues. Trimming removed 2 bases at V and 3 bases at J, with 11 bases between. The CDR3 loop reads CASSPRSGHYEQYF. The CDR3 nucleotides read TGTGCCAGCTCACCAAGAAGCGGCCACTACGAGCAGTACTTC.

The V and J genes are TRBV2 and TRBJ1-2; 8 bases agree with TRBD1. Germline V gene data show CDR1 as SNHLY and CDR2 as FYNNEI. Germline trimming cut 4 bases from V and 2 bases from J; bases unmatched to any gene: 6. The CDR3 is 15 residues long. Here the CDR3 reads CASSGTGTGNYGYTF. Here the CDR3 DNA reads TGTGCCAGCAGTGGAACCGGGACAGGAAACTATGGCTACACCTTC.

This clone was recorded once. This chain connects TRBV4-3 to TRBJ2-4; TRBD2 aligns across 8 bases. Germline assignment: CDR1 LGHNA and CDR2 YSLEER. After removal of 1 base from V and 5 bases from J, the junction contained 19 bases not matched to a gene. The CDR3 totals 20 residues. This CDR3 reads CASSQVLHGRAGFTENIQYF. The CDR3 nucleotides are TGCGCCAGCAGCCAAGTCCTACACGGGAGGGCCGGGTTTACCGAAAACATTCAGTACTTC.

The DNA for the CDR3 is TGTGCCAGCAGCCAAGGAACGGACTTCCAAGAGACCCAGTACTTC. Translation: CASSQGTDFQETQYF. The chain carries TRBV4-2 and TRBJ2-5; weak D call: TRBD2 (5 bases). Trimming removed 1 base at V and 1 base at J, with 10 bases between. Germline V gene data show CDR1 as LGHNA and CDR2 as YNFKEQ. CDR3 length equals 15 residues.

The V call is TRBV15, the J call TRBJ2-5; 9 bases agree with TRBD2. The end of the DNA fits TRBJ2-7 better, so the J call may be wrong. This CDR3 contains 15 residues. Germline V gene data show CDR1 as LNHNV and CDR2 as YYDKDF (reference sequence). The CDR3 spells CATSRVGGGRGEQYF. In nucleotides, the CDR3 is TGTGCCACCAGCAGAGTGGGCGGCGGGAGGGGCGAGCAGTACTTC.

The chain combines TRBV14 with TRBJ2-3, with D possibly matching TRBD2 (6 bases). This CDR3 region has 18 residues. Trimming stripped 1 base from V and 5 bases from J, with 22 bases between. Germline CDR1 reads SGHDN; CDR2 reads FVKESK. The CDR3 is CASSQGRADSLGGDTQYF. The CDR3 coding sequence is TGTGCCAGCAGCCAAGGCCGGGCCGACTCTCTGGGGGGAGATACGCAGTATTTT.

As regards this clone: Other DNA sequences from this sample encode an identical CDR3 as well. The chain has TRBV28 and TRBJ2-7; a possible D gene is TRBD1 (6 bases). CDR3 length: 13 residues. Germline V lookup: CDR1 MDHEN, CDR2 SYDVKM. V was pared by 3 bases and J by 2 bases, with 8 bases between. In nucleotides, the CDR3 is TGTGCCAGCAGTTTCCCAGGGGCCTACGAGCAGTACTTC. This encodes CASSFPGAYEQYF.

This clone was seen a handful of times. V is TRBV5-1 and J is TRBJ2-6, with D uncertain. The CDR3 is 15 amino acids. Deletions cut 2 bases from V and 0 bases from J, with 6 bases between. CDR1 and CDR2 (germline): SGHRS, YFSETQ. The CDR3 nucleotides read TGCGCCAGCAGCTTACACAGCTCTGGGGCCAACGTCCTGACTTTC. This codes for CASSLHSSGANVLTF.

The chain is built from TRBV10-3 and TRBJ2-3; D is undetermined. CDR3 size: 14 residues. V was shortened by 10 bases and J by 1 base, with 15 bases between the two germline ends. Germline V CDR1 and CDR2: ENHRY, SYGVKD. The CDR3 sequence is CASRRETRTDTQYF. Written as DNA, the CDR3 is TGTGCCAGCCGGCGAGAGACTCGCACAGATACGCAGTATTTT.

The CDR3 loop is CASSLGWSGRADSEQYF. CDR3 in DNA: TGTGCCAGCAGTTTAGGGTGGAGCGGGAGGGCCGATAGCGAGCAGTACTTC. V is TRBV28 and J is TRBJ2-7; 10 nucleotides match TRBD2. Germline lookup yields CDR1 MDHEN and CDR2 SYDVKM. The CDR3 has 17 residues. V shed 2 bases and J 6 bases; nucleotides not matched to a gene: 13.

The chain is built from TRBV14 and TRBJ2-1, with D tentatively TRBD2 (6 bases). Germline CDR1 and CDR2: SGHDN and FVKESK. The ends were cut back, 2 bases at V and 8 bases at J, with 13 bases in the middle. The CDR3 consists of 14 residues. The CDR3 reads CASSQHGRKDEQFF. For the CDR3, the DNA is TGTGCCAGCAGCCAACATGGGAGGAAGGATGAGCAGTTCTTC.

This clone occurred once. This rearrangement joins TRBV7-8 to TRBJ1-1; 9 bases fit TRBD1. Per the germline V gene, CDR1 is SGHVS and CDR2 is FQNEAQ. Unmatched junction bases numbered 6, after V lost 5 bases and J lost 2 bases. The CDR3 consists of 15 residues. CDR3 DNA sequence: TGTGCCAGCAGCCCGAGGACAGGGGAAAACACTGAAGCTTTCTTT. It is translated as CASSPRTGENTEAFF.

Only one count was recorded for this clone. The gene calls are TRBV12-5 and TRBJ2-7, with 12 bases identical to TRBD2. CDR3 length equals 15 residues. Per the germline V gene, CDR1 is LGHNT and CDR2 is FRNRAP. V was pared by 2 bases and J by 7 bases, with 6 bases of the junction left unmatched. CDR3 loop: CASGLLAGGPLEQYF. CDR3 bases: TGTGCTAGTGGTTTGCTAGCGGGAGGGCCCCTAGAGCAGTACTTC.